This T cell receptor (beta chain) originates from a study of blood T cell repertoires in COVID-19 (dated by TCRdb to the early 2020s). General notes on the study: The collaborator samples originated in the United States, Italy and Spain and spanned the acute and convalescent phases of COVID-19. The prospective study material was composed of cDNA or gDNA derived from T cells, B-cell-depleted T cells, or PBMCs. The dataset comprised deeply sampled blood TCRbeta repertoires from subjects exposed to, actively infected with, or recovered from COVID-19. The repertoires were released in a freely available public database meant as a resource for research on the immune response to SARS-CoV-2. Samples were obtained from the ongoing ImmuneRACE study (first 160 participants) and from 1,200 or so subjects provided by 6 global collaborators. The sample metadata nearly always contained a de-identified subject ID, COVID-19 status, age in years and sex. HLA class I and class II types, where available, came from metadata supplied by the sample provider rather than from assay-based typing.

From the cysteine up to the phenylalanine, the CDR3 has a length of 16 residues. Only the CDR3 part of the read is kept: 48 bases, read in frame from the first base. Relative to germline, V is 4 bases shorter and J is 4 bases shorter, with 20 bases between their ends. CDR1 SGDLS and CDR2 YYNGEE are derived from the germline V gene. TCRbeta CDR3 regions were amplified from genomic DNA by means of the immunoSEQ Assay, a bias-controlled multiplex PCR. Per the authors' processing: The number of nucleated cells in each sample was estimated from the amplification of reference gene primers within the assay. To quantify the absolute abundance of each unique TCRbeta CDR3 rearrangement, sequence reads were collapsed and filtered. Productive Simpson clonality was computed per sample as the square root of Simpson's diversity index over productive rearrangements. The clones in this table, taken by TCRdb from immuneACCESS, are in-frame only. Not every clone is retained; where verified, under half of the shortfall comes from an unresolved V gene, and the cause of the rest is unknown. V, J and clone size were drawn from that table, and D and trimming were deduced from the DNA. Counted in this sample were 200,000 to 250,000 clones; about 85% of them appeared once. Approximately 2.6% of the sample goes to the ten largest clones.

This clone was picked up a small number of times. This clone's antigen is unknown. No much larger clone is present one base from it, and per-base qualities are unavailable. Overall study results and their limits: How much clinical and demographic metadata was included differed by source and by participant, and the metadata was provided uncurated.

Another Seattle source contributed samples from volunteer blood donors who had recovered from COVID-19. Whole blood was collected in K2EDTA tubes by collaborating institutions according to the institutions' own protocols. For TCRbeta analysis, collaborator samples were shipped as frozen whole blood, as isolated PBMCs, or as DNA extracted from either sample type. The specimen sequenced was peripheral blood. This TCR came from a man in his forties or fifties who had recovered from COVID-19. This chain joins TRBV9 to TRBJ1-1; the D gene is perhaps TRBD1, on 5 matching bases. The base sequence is TGTGCCAGCAGCCCATCCCAACCAGGGTTGCGCACTGAAGCTTTCTTT. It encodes CASSPSQPGLRTEAFF.